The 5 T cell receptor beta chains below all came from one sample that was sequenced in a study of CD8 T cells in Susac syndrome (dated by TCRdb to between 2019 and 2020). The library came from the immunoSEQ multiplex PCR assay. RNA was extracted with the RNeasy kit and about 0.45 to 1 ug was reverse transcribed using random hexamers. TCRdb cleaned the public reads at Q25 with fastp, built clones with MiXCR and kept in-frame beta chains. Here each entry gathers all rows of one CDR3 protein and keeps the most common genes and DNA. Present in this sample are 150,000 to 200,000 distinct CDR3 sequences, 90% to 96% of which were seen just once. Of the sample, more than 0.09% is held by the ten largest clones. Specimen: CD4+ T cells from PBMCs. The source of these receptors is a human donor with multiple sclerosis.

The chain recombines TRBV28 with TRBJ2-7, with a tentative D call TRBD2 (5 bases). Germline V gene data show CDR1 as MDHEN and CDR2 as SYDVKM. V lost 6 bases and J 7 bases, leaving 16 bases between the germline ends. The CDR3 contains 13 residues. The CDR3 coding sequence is TGTGCCAGCAGCTGGCGGGTTCAGAGGGAGCAGTACTTC. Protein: CASSWRVQREQYF. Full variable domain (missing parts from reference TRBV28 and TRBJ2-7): DVKVTQSSRYLVKRTGEKVFLECVQDMDHENMFWYRQDPGLGLRLIYFSYDVKMKEKGDIPEGYSVSREKKERFSLILESASTNQTSMYLCASSWRVQREQYFGPGTRLTVT.

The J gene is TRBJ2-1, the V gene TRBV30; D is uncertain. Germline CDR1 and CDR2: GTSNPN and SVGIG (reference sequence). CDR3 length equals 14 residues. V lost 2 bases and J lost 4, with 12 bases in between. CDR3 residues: CAWSRNPVYNEQFF. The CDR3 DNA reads TGTGCCTGGAGTCGAAACCCAGTATACAATGAGCAGTTCTTC.

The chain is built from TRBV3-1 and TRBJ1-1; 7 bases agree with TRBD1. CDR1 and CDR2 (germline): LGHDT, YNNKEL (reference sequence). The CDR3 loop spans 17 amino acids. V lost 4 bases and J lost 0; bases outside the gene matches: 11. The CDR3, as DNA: TGTGCCAGCAGCCCCAGAGGTCGACAGGGCGTGAACACTGAAGCTTTCTTT. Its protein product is CASSPRGRQGVNTEAFF.

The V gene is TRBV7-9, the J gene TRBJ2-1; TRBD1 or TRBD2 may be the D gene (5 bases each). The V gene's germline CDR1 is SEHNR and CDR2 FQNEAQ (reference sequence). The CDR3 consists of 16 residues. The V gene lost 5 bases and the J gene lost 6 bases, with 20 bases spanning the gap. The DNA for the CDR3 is TGTGCCAGCAGCAAGACTTCGACAGCGGCGGGCAATGAGCAGTTCTTC. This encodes CASSKTSTAAGNEQFF.

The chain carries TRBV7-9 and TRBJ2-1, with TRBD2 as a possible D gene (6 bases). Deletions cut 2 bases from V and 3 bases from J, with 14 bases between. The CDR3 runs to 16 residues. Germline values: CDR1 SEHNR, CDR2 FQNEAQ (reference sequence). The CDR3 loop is CASSLIGDFLYNEQFF. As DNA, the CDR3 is TGTGCCAGCAGCTTAATAGGGGACTTCCTCTACAATGAGCAGTTCTTC. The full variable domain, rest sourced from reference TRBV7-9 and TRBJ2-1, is DTGVSQNPRHKITKRGQNVTFRCDPISEHNRLYWYRQTLGQGPEFLTYFQNEAQLEKSRLLSDRFSAERPKGSFSTLEIQRTEQGDSAMYLCASSLIGDFLYNEQFFGPGTRLTVL.